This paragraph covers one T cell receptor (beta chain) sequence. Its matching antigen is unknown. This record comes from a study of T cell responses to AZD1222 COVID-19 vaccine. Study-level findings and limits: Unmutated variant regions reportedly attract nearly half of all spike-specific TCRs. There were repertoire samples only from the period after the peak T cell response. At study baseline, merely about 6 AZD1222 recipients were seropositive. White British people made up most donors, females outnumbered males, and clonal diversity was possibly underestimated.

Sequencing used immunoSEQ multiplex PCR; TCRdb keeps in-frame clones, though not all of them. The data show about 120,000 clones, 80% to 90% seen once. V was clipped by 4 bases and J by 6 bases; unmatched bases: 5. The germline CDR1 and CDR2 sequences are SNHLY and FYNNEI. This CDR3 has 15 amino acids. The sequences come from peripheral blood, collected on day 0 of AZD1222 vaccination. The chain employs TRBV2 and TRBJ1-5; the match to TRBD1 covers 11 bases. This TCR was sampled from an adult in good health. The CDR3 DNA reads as TGTGCCAGCAGTGTGGCTGGGACAGGGGGTCAGCCCCAGCATTTT. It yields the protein CASSVAGTGGQPQHF.